This T cell receptor beta chain stems from a study of blood T cell repertoires in COVID-19 (dated by TCRdb to about 2020). For the study in its entirety: Samples from collaborators originated in the United States, Italy and Spain and spanned both the acute and convalescent phases of COVID-19. The material from the prospective study consisted of cDNA or gDNA derived from T cells, B-cell-depleted T cells, or PBMCs. Deeply sampled blood TCRbeta repertoires from subjects exposed to, actively infected with, or recovered from COVID-19 were included in the dataset. A freely available public database, intended as a resource for researchers studying the immune response to SARS-CoV-2, is where the repertoires were released. Samples were obtained from the ongoing ImmuneRACE study (first 160 participants) and from about 1,300 subjects provided by 6 global collaborators. The sample metadata nearly always contained a de-identified subject ID, COVID-19 status, age in years and sex. Where HLA class I and class II types were available, the types were taken from metadata supplied by the sample provider, not from assay-based typing.

The germline V and J ends show losses of 3 bases and 0 bases respectively, and no gene match explains 4 bases of the junction. The germline V gene gives CDR1 as MDHEN and CDR2 as SYDVKM. Inclusive of the bounding cysteine and phenylalanine, the CDR3 is 15 residues long. The sequence is cut down to CDR3 DNA, 45 bases in frame from base 1. TCRbeta CDR3 regions were amplified from genomic DNA by means of the immunoSEQ Assay, a bias-controlled multiplex PCR. The paper's processing steps were these. The number of nucleated cells in each sample was estimated by amplification of reference gene primers within the assay. To quantify the absolute abundance of each unique TCRbeta CDR3 rearrangement, sequence reads were collapsed and filtered. Productive Simpson clonality was computed per sample as the square root of Simpson's diversity index over productive rearrangements. TCRdb mirrors the immuneACCESS table, restricted to in-frame sequences. Some clones are absent from its copies; in checked studies, under half trace to an unresolved V gene, and the reason for the others is unknown. For V, J and clone size, that table is used; D and trimming come from the DNA. Here the sample has fewer than 350,000 clones; about 85% occur a single time. The top ten hold over 1.5% of the sample.

What the study reported, not specific to this receptor: Clinical and demographic metadata were provided uncurated, with the amount varying by source and participant.

Regarding this clone: The antigen it binds to is not known. No per-base quality is available; no much larger clone lies one base away.

Participants in the prospective study were enrolled through a virtual design, were aged 18 to 89 years, and lived in 20 to 30 United States geographic areas. In the prospective study, participants were assigned to cohorts based on the clinical history participants reported in a screening survey and a study questionnaire. Exposed participants had been in contact, within 2 weeks of entering the study, with a person who had a PCR-confirmed or clinician-diagnosed case of COVID-19. In the prospective study, mobile phlebotomists collected whole blood, serum and a nasopharyngeal or oropharyngeal swab from each participant. Over a roughly 2-month period, participants in the prospective study had the option of providing additional blood draws and questionnaires. Blood samples from the prospective study were shipped frozen or at room temperature prior to DNA extraction.

The clonotype was recovered from a woman in her 30s who had been exposed to COVID-19. The chain is assembled from TRBV28 and TRBJ1-1; a stretch of 7 junction bases matches TRBD1. Material for sequencing was PBMCs or T cells enriched from blood (not recorded which). The DNA reads as follows: TGTGCCAGCAGTTTGACAGGGATGGTGAACACTGAAGCTTTCTTT. Its product reads: CASSLTGMVNTEAFF.